Presented here are 32 T cell receptor beta chains from one specimen sequenced in a study of cytomegalovirus exposure and HLA in healthy donors. Primers: 60 Vbeta forward and 13 Jbeta reverse. Assay used: immunoSEQ multiplex PCR; TCRdb lists only in-frame clones, some missing. The sample lists about 130,000 clones; approximately 80% were seen once. The sample comprised PBMCs. Receptors originate from a human donor in good health.

Of note for this clone: The junction shows a germline mismatch at one end, possibly a read error. The sample carries other DNA sequences with the same CDR3. The rearrangement links TRBV9 to TRBJ1-1; tentative D call: TRBD1 (5 bases). CDR1 SGDLS and CDR2 YYNGEE come from the germline V gene. The CDR3 has 13 amino acids. The CDR3 DNA follows: TGTGCCAGTAGCGCTCTCCAGGGAACTGAAGCTTTCTTT. It encodes CASSALQGTEAFF.

V usage is TRBV29-1 and J usage is TRBJ1-4; no clear D. This CDR3 has 14 amino acids. Trimming pared 8 bases from V and 1 base from J, leaving 14 bases between. The germline CDR1 and CDR2 sequences are SQVTM and ANQGSEA. CDR3 nucleotides: TGCAGCATCTTGGAACGGGGAACTAATGAAAAACTGTTTTTT. It codes for CSILERGTNEKLFF.

The chain is built from TRBV7-8 and TRBJ1-5; D remains unclear. The V end lost 5 bases, the J end lost 2 bases, and 10 bases lay between the germline ends. The CDR3 extends over 14 amino acids. Germline assignment: CDR1 SGHVS and CDR2 FQNEAQ. CDR3 loop: CASSPQMGNQPQHF. The CDR3 nucleotides read TGTGCCAGCAGCCCTCAGATGGGCAATCAGCCCCAGCATTTT.

The gene calls are TRBV9 and TRBJ2-5; D perhaps matches TRBD2 (6 bases). Germline V CDR1 and CDR2: SGDLS, YYNGEE. This CDR3 is 17 amino acids long. Trimming left V 0 bases short and J 4 bases short, with 19 bases between. In DNA form, the CDR3 reads TGTGCCAGCAGCGTAGAGGAAACCCTGACTAGTATAGAGACCCAGTACTTC. Its translation is CASSVEETLTSIETQYF. Together with reference TRBV9 and TRBJ2-5, the CDR3 gives the full variable domain: DSGVTQTPKHLITATGQRVTLRCSPRSGDLSVYWYQQSLDQGLQFLIQYYNGEERAKGNILERFSAQQFPDLHSELNLSSLELGDSALYFCASSVEETLTSIETQYFGPGTRLLVL.

This clone has a single count. The chain combines TRBV19 with TRBJ1-3; D gene unclear. Trimming shortened V by 3 bases and J by 0 bases, and 9 bases separated the two germline ends. The CDR3 is 15 amino acids. In germline, CDR1 is LNHDA, CDR2 SQIVND (reference sequence). This chain's CDR3 is CASSIRAGSGNTIYF. CDR3 coding DNA: TGTGCCAGTAGTATTCGAGCAGGCTCTGGAAACACCATATATTTT.

The chain joins TRBV6-6 to TRBJ1-1, with a weak D call TRBD1 (6 bases). The V end lost 0 bases, the J end lost 3 bases, and 11 bases lay between the germline ends. Germline loops: CDR1 MNHNY, CDR2 SVGAGI (reference sequence). The CDR3 runs 15 residues. The CDR3 is CASSYSITGYTEAFF. The DNA for the CDR3 is TGTGCCAGCAGTTACTCGATCACAGGGTACACTGAAGCTTTCTTT.

This clone was counted only a few times. V usage is TRBV4-2 and J usage is TRBJ2-2; TRBD1 might be the D (5 bases). From germline, CDR1 is LGHNA and CDR2 YNFKEQ. The CDR3 totals 17 residues. The V end lost 3 bases, the J end lost 3 bases, and 17 bases lay between the germline ends. The CDR3 nucleotides read TGTGCCAGCAGCCACACTGCAGGGTATCGGTACACCGGGGAGCTGTTTTTT. It encodes CASSHTAGYRYTGELFF.

The rearrangement uses TRBV19 and TRBJ1-1; TRBD1 is a possible D gene (5 bases). This CDR3 contains 15 residues. From germline, CDR1 is LNHDA and CDR2 SQIVND (reference sequence). Between the trimmed V and J ends, which lost 7 bases and 5 bases, there was a span of 20 bases. CDR3 in amino acids: CASTRLRRVGTEAFF. The CDR3 nucleotides are TGTGCCAGTACCCGCTTGCGCAGGGTAGGTACTGAAGCTTTCTTT.

V and J are TRBV6-5 and TRBJ2-1; no clear D. V gave up 5 bases and J gave up 9 bases, with 5 bases separating them. Germline V CDR1 and CDR2: MNHEY, SVGAGI. CDR3 length equals 10 residues. CDR3 loop: CASSAVEQFF. The CDR3 nucleotides are TGTGCCAGCAGTGCGGTTGAGCAGTTCTTC.

This clone was recorded once. J is TRBJ1-5 and V is TRBV4-2, with no clear D. Trimming removed 0 bases at V and 2 bases at J, with 14 bases between. CDR3 length equals 17 residues. Germline assignment: CDR1 LGHNA and CDR2 YNFKEQ. CDR3 loop: CASSQEPEAFGNQPQHF. In nucleotides, the CDR3 is TGTGCCAGCAGCCAAGAGCCAGAGGCATTCGGCAATCAGCCCCAGCATTTT.

This clone was detected only a few times. The J gene is TRBJ2-3, the V gene TRBV18; D unresolved. The ends were cut back, 2 bases at V and 0 bases at J, with 6 bases in the middle. Looked up from germline, CDR1 is KGHSH and CDR2 is LQKENI. The CDR3 extends over 14 amino acids. CDR3 amino acids: CASSPAISTDTQYF. The CDR3 coding sequence is TGTGCCAGCTCACCAGCGATAAGCACAGATACGCAGTATTTT.

The V call is TRBV10-2, the J call TRBJ2-2; possibly TRBD2 for D (5 bases). Germline CDR1 reads WSHSY; CDR2 reads SAAADI. Trimming pared 6 bases from V and 5 bases from J, leaving 10 bases between. The CDR3 extends over 13 amino acids. CDR3 in DNA: TGCGCCAGCAGCTTCGGGGTGACCGGGGAGCTGTTTTTT. Amino acids: CASSFGVTGELFF.

The J gene is TRBJ1-1, the V gene TRBV9; D is perhaps TRBD1 (5 bases). From germline, CDR1 is SGDLS and CDR2 YYNGEE. The length of the CDR3 is 13 residues. V was cut by 4 bases and J by 2 bases, with 9 bases left in between. For the CDR3, the DNA is TGTGCCAGCAGCATAACAGGAAACACTGAAGCTTTCTTT. This gives the protein CASSITGNTEAFF.

The V call is TRBV4-1, the J call TRBJ2-5; D ambiguous. With 0 bases removed from V and 5 bases from J, the gap between germline ends came to 10 bases. Germline V CDR1 and CDR2: MGHRA, YSYEKL. The length of the CDR3 is 14 residues. For the CDR3, the DNA is TGCGCCAGCAGCCAAGACCCCCGGCGGGAGACCCAGTACTTC. Its protein is CASSQDPRRETQYF.

This clone occurred a few times. The chain links TRBV9 to TRBJ1-1, with D perhaps TRBD1 (6 bases). Trimming shortened V by 4 bases and J by 4 bases, and 20 bases separated the two germline ends. Germline CDR1 SGDLS, CDR2 YYNGEE. The CDR3 extends over 16 amino acids. In DNA, the CDR3 is TGTGCCAGCAGCCAGGAGGGGGGGCTAGGGTTCACTGAAGCTTTCTTT. This sequence encodes CASSQEGGLGFTEAFF.

The chain combines TRBV5-1 with TRBJ1-1; 7 positions match TRBD1. The J segment lost 2 bases and the V segment lost 5 bases, leaving 12 bases of the junction unmatched. This CDR3 is 16 amino acids long. Germline V gene data show CDR1 as SGHRS and CDR2 as YFSETQ. The CDR3 protein is CASSLQITGVNTEAFF. The CDR3 DNA follows: TGCGCCAGCAGTTTACAAATAACAGGGGTAAACACTGAAGCTTTCTTT.

This chain connects TRBV23-1 to TRBJ2-1; 9 bases match TRBD2. TRBV23-1 is an open reading frame, and its role is uncertain. CDR3 length: 13 residues. V shed 9 bases, J shed 6 bases, and the junction held 6 bases outside the gene matches. CDR3 bases: TGCGCCAGGGCGGGAGGGGAAGGCAATGAGCAGTTCTTC. Its protein is CARAGGEGNEQFF.

The chain employs TRBV4-1 and TRBJ2-3, with TRBD1 matching over 10 bases. Trimming cost V 4 bases and J 6 bases; bases outside gene matches: 13. The CDR3 runs to 17 residues. CDR1 is MGHRA and CDR2 is YSYEKL in the germline V gene. CDR3 coding DNA: TGCGCCAGCAGCCGAACGATGGGACAGGGGACCTGGGATACGCAGTATTTT. Protein product: CASSRTMGQGTWDTQYF.

This clone was recorded a few times. The chain has TRBV6-1 and TRBJ1-1; D gene ambiguous. CDR3 size: 13 residues. The germline V and J ends were trimmed by 6 bases and 0 bases, with 8 bases remaining between them. Germline-derived CDR1 and CDR2 are MNHNS and SASEGT. DNA of the CDR3: TGTGCCAGCAGGAAGCTACTGAACACTGAAGCTTTCTTT. It encodes CASRKLLNTEAFF.

The gene calls are TRBV10-3 and TRBJ2-7, with no clear D. The CDR3 extends over 12 amino acids. V shed 3 bases and J shed 5 bases, with 8 bases lying between them. CDR1 and CDR2 (germline): ENHRY, SYGVKD. The CDR3 DNA is TGTGCCATCAGTGACTTTTCGGACGAGCAGTACTTC. Amino acids: CAISDFSDEQYF.

The chain couples TRBV9 to TRBJ1-5; D uncertain. V lost 2 bases, J lost 5 bases, and 11 bases lay in between. The CDR3 covers 14 residues. The V gene's germline CDR1 is SGDLS and CDR2 YYNGEE. CDR3 in amino acids: CASSVSSSHQPQHF. The CDR3 DNA reads TGTGCCAGCAGCGTTAGCAGCAGTCATCAGCCCCAGCATTTT.

V is TRBV6-1 and J is TRBJ2-5; 10 bases fit TRBD1. The CDR3 consists of 15 residues. Unmatched junction bases numbered 6, after V lost 4 bases and J lost 4 bases. CDR1 is MNHNS, CDR2 SASEGT, per germline. CDR3 protein: CASSGRTGGGETQYF. The DNA of the CDR3 is TGTGCCAGCAGTGGCAGGACAGGGGGTGGAGAGACCCAGTACTTC.

V is TRBV7-2 and J is TRBJ1-2; a weak D match, TRBD1 (6 bases). The V and J ends lost 3 bases and 0 bases respectively, with 11 bases between them. Germline-derived CDR1 and CDR2 are SGHTA and FQGNSA. The length of the CDR3 is 15 residues. For the CDR3, the DNA is TGTGCCAGCAGCTTGGTTAACAGGGCTAACTATGGCTACACCTTC. It specifies CASSLVNRANYGYTF.

As DNA, the CDR3 is TGTGCCAGCAGCGGCGGGACAGTACCTAATGAAAAACTGTTTTTT. Amino acid sequence: CASSGGTVPNEKLFF. This rearrangement joins TRBV5-8 to TRBJ1-4; 7 nucleotides match TRBD1. Germline CDR1 reads SGHTS; CDR2 reads YDEGEE. The CDR3 is 15 amino acids. V shed 4 bases and J 3 bases; nucleotides not matched to a gene: 6. The whole variable domain, filled in from reference TRBV5-8 and TRBJ1-4, reads EAGVTQSPTHLIKTRGQQATLRCSPISGHTSVYWYQQALGLGLQFLLWYDEGEERNRGNFPPRFSGRQFPNYSSELNVNALELEDSALYLCASSGGTVPNEKLFFGSGTQLSVL.

This clone was seen only once. V and J are TRBV7-6 and TRBJ2-7; 7 bases line up with TRBD1. This CDR3 is 14 amino acids long. CDR1 is SGHVS and CDR2 is FNYEAQ in the germline V gene. V lost 1 base, J lost 5 bases, and 5 bases stayed unmatched. The CDR3 sequence is CASSLGRQGNEQYF. The CDR3 DNA follows: TGTGCCAGCAGCTTAGGGAGACAGGGAAACGAGCAGTACTTC.

J is TRBJ1-2 and V is TRBV6-6; D is unresolved. The V and J ends lost 7 bases and 2 bases respectively, with 8 bases between them. This CDR3 has 12 residues. Per the germline V gene, CDR1 is MNHNY and CDR2 is SVGAGI (reference sequence). DNA of the CDR3: TGTGCCAGCACCCCGGGAAACTATGGCTACACCTTC. Residues: CASTPGNYGYTF.

The chain recombines TRBV6-5 with TRBJ1-2; D may be TRBD1 (5 bases). Germline-derived CDR1 and CDR2 are MNHEY and SVGAGI. The CDR3 length is 12 residues. The ends were cut back, 4 bases at V and 7 bases at J, with 10 bases in the middle. CDR3 coding DNA: TGTGCCAGCAGTTTTGGCGGGGGTGGCTACACCTTC. Its protein product is CASSFGGGGYTF.

A few counts support this clone. CDR3 DNA: TGTGCCAGCAGTTACCCAGGTCGGGAAGCTTTCTTT. Amino acids: CASSYPGREAFF. V is TRBV6-5 and J is TRBJ1-1; D gene uncertain. Germline V lookup: CDR1 MNHEY, CDR2 SVGAGI. The V and J ends lost 2 bases and 8 bases respectively, with 9 bases between them. The CDR3 contains 12 residues.

The V gene is TRBV13, the J gene TRBJ1-5; no firm D call. Per the germline V gene, CDR1 is PRHDT and CDR2 is FYEKMQ (reference sequence). Deletions cut 4 bases from V and 4 bases from J, with 5 bases between. The CDR3 has 12 amino acids. CDR3 nucleotides: TGTGCCAGCAGCTGGGCTAATCAGCCCCAGCATTTT. This encodes CASSWANQPQHF.

This clone was observed a few times. CDR3 sequence: CASRRLEDQPQHF. The CDR3 DNA reads TGTGCCAGCAGACGCCTAGAGGATCAGCCCCAGCATTTT. The J gene is TRBJ1-5, the V gene TRBV6-5; D call uncertain. The V end lost 6 bases, the J end lost 5 bases, and 11 bases lay between the germline ends. Germline V lookup: CDR1 MNHEY, CDR2 SVGAGI. The CDR3 totals 13 residues.

The rearrangement joins TRBV5-1 to TRBJ1-2; 10 bases match TRBD1. Germline V gene data show CDR1 as SGHRS and CDR2 as YFSETQ. This CDR3 spans 13 amino acids. V dropped 4 bases and J dropped 8; count of bases not matched to a gene: 5. The DNA of the CDR3 is TGCGCCAGCAGCGAAGGACAGGGGGTAGGCTACACCTTC. Translating it yields CASSEGQGVGYTF.

The chain links TRBV5-1 to TRBJ1-1; no clear D gene. The length of the CDR3 is 14 residues. CDR1 and CDR2 from the germline V gene are SGHRS and YFSETQ. The V end was cut by 4 bases, the J end by 10 bases, with 20 bases between. CDR3 DNA: TGCGCCAGCAGCCTCGCCGCGGATACGGTGGGAGCTTTCTTT. It translates to CASSLAADTVGAFF.